These 22 T cell receptor beta chains originate from one sample sequenced in a study of cytomegalovirus exposure and HLA in healthy donors. The PCR used 60 Vbeta and 13 Jbeta primers. TCRdb keeps only in-frame clones here, not all; method: immunoSEQ multiplex PCR. The data show around 150,000 clones, around 79% seen once. Material for sequencing was PBMCs. These receptors all stem from a woman between 35 and 50 years old in good health and CMV-seronegative.

The rearrangement joins TRBV28 to TRBJ1-5, with D unclear. Germline CDR1 and CDR2: MDHEN and SYDVKM. The CDR3 totals 12 residues. V was shortened by 6 bases and J by 10 bases, with 13 bases between the two germline ends. The CDR3 nucleotides are TGTGCCAGCAGCATACCCTTGAGCCCCCAGCATTTT. The encoded protein is CASSIPLSPQHF.

V usage is TRBV18 and J usage is TRBJ1-1; no clear D gene. Germline assignment: CDR1 KGHSH and CDR2 LQKENI. CDR3 length: 13 residues. V lost 1 base, J lost 6 bases, and 9 bases lay in between. The CDR3 loop reads CASSPRASPEAFF. CDR3 sequence (DNA): TGTGCCAGCTCACCACGGGCGAGCCCTGAAGCTTTCTTT.

The rearrangement uses TRBV19 and TRBJ1-1; 11 bases line up with TRBD1. Germline V gene data show CDR1 as LNHDA and CDR2 as SQIVND (reference sequence). This CDR3 comprises 16 residues. The ends lost 5 bases at V and 4 bases at J; junction bases unmatched: 9. For the CDR3, the DNA is TGTGCCAGTAGTCAGGAGGGGGGACAGGGGGGCACTGAAGCTTTCTTT. It is translated as CASSQEGGQGGTEAFF.

Only one count was recorded for this clone. This chain joins TRBV13 and TRBJ2-2, with a possible D match to TRBD1 (6 bases). V lost 2 bases to trimming and J lost 6 bases, with 10 bases between them. This CDR3 comprises 14 residues. Germline V CDR1 and CDR2: PRHDT, FYEKMQ (reference sequence). The CDR3 here is CASSLKGGAGELFF. The CDR3 DNA sequence: TGTGCCAGCAGCTTAAAAGGGGGAGCCGGGGAGCTGTTTTTT.

The chain uses TRBV6-5 and TRBJ1-2; 9 positions match TRBD1. There are 15 residues in the CDR3. After removal of 7 bases from V and 1 base from J, the junction contained 7 bases not matched to a gene. Germline assignment: CDR1 MNHEY and CDR2 SVGAGI. CDR3 loop: CASTSDRGNNYGYTF. The CDR3, as DNA: TGTGCCAGCACCTCGGACAGGGGAAATAACTATGGCTACACCTTC.

As for this clone: Because it lacks the conserved phenylalanine or tryptophan at the end, this CDR3 is likely a read error. This chain uses TRBV4-1 with TRBJ1-1, with TRBD1 matching over 8 bases. V trimming: 7 bases; J trimming: 5 bases; junction bases outside the gene matches: 0. Germline CDR1 reads MGHRA; CDR2 reads YSYEKL. This CDR3 region has 11 residues. The CDR3 DNA sequence: TGCGCCAGCAACAGGGGGACTGAAGCTTTCCTT. The encoded protein is CASNRGTEAFL.

This rearrangement joins TRBV2 to TRBJ2-3; maybe TRBD1 (6 bases). The V gene lost 3 bases and the J gene lost 2 bases, with 15 bases spanning the gap. Germline V gene sequence: CDR1 SNHLY, CDR2 FYNNEI. CDR3 size: 16 residues. The CDR3 DNA reads as TGTGCCAGCAGTGATAGCATGGGACACCCCACAGATACGCAGTATTTT. Translating it yields CASSDSMGHPTDTQYF.

The genes are TRBV2 and TRBJ1-4, with 9 positions matching TRBD1. The CDR3 consists of 14 residues. Looked up from germline, CDR1 is SNHLY and CDR2 is FYNNEI. Germline trimming cut 6 bases from V and 8 bases from J; bases unmatched to any gene: 7. The CDR3 nucleotides are TGTGCCAGCAGCTTACAGGGGGCTTACGAAAAACTGTTTTTT. Residues: CASSLQGAYEKLFF.

The chain combines TRBV6-4 with TRBJ2-7; 7 bases are shared with TRBD1. Germline V CDR1 and CDR2: MRHNA, SNTAGT. This CDR3 is 14 amino acids long. V shed 5 bases, J shed 3 bases, and the junction held 7 bases outside the gene matches. CDR3: CASSPTGAYYEQYF. The CDR3 coding sequence is TGTGCCAGCAGTCCCACAGGGGCCTACTACGAGCAGTACTTC.

The chain links TRBV11-2 to TRBJ1-5, with D hard to call. The CDR3 is 13 amino acids. The V gene's germline CDR1 is SGHAT and CDR2 FQNNGV. The V end was cut by 1 base, the J end by 4 bases, with 5 bases between. The CDR3, as DNA: TGTGCCAGCAGCTTAGGGGCTAATCAGCCCCAGCATTTT. Encoded protein: CASSLGANQPQHF.

The V gene is TRBV29-1, the J gene TRBJ1-2; D may be TRBD1 (5 bases). This CDR3 region has 15 residues. CDR1 and CDR2 (germline): SQVTM, ANQGSEA. V was shortened by 4 bases and J by 5 bases, with 20 bases between the two germline ends. CDR3 DNA: TGCAGCGTTGGGGGGGTAAAGGACGGCGTATATGGCTACACCTTC. Protein: CSVGGVKDGVYGYTF.

This chain uses TRBV10-2 with TRBJ2-7; D is undetermined. The CDR3 loop spans 14 amino acids. Germline lookup yields CDR1 WSHSY and CDR2 SAAADI. V was clipped by 1 base and J by 2 bases, with 9 bases between them. CDR3 in DNA: TGCGCCAGCAGTGAGTTTCCGTTAACCTACGAGCAGTACTTC. It codes for CASSEFPLTYEQYF.

This chain links TRBV7-2 with TRBJ2-4; TRBD1 is a possible D gene (5 bases). The CDR3 is made up of 16 amino acids. Germline CDR1 is SGHTA and CDR2 is FQGNSA. Trimming stripped 1 base from V and 0 bases from J, with 10 bases between. The CDR3 sequence is CASSLVAGLAKNIQYF. For the CDR3, the DNA is TGTGCCAGCAGCTTAGTTGCAGGGCTAGCCAAAAACATTCAGTACTTC.

This chain links TRBV11-2 with TRBJ1-2; TRBD1 is a possible D gene (6 bases). CDR3 size: 15 residues. Germline V CDR1 and CDR2: SGHAT, FQNNGV. V was shortened by 5 bases and J by 7 bases, with 20 bases between the two germline ends. The CDR3 DNA reads TGTGCCAGCAGCCCGGTACAGCGGGGACATAGTGGCTACACCTTC. Translation: CASSPVQRGHSGYTF.

This clone was detected a few times. The V gene is TRBV7-2, the J gene TRBJ2-7; 11 nucleotides agree with TRBD1. The CDR3 has 15 residues. V dropped 3 bases and J dropped 3; count of bases not matched to a gene: 4. From germline, CDR1 is SGHTA and CDR2 FQGNSA. Here the CDR3 reads CASSLRTGGLYEQYF. The CDR3 region has the DNA TGTGCCAGCAGCTTGCGGACAGGGGGCCTCTACGAGCAGTACTTC.

There are a few counts of this clone. The genes are TRBV6-4 and TRBJ1-2; TRBD1 is a possible D gene (5 bases). There are 12 residues in the CDR3. Germline-derived CDR1 and CDR2 are MRHNA and SNTAGT. Trimming took off 7 bases at V and 5 bases at J, with 11 bases between the two ends. DNA for the CDR3: TGTGCCAGCATAAAACAGGTTTATGGCTACACCTTC. Its protein is CASIKQVYGYTF.

The V gene is TRBV2, the J gene TRBJ1-2; 7 bases align to TRBD1. Per the germline V gene, CDR1 is SNHLY and CDR2 is FYNNEI. V trimming: 1 base; J trimming: 4 bases; junction bases outside the gene matches: 9. This CDR3 is 16 amino acids long. The CDR3 DNA reads as TGTGCCAGCAGTGAAGAAGGCGAGTGGGACAGCTATGGCTACACCTTC. Its protein product is CASSEEGEWDSYGYTF.

This rearrangement joins TRBV5-1 to TRBJ2-1; 7 bases agree with TRBD1. CDR3 size: 18 residues. Germline lookup yields CDR1 SGHRS and CDR2 YFSETQ. V lost 0 bases to trimming and J lost 1 base; unmatched junction nucleotides: 10. This chain's CDR3 is CASSLESVQGVSYNEQFF. For the CDR3, the DNA is TGCGCCAGCAGCTTGGAGTCCGTTCAGGGGGTTTCCTACAATGAGCAGTTCTTC. The variable domain in full, completed from reference TRBV5-1 and TRBJ2-1, reads KAGVTQTPRYLIKTRGQQVTLSCSPISGHRSVSWYQQTPGQGLQFLFEYFSETQRNKGNFPGRFSGRQFSNSRSEMNVSTLELGDSALYLCASSLESVQGVSYNEQFFGPGTRLTVL.

The chain has TRBV9 and TRBJ2-1, with 7 bases fitting TRBD1. Trimming took 4 bases from V and 1 from J; bases not matched to a gene: 5. CDR3 length equals 15 residues. The germline CDR1 and CDR2 sequences are SGDLS and YYNGEE. The CDR3: CASSTGQDSYNEQFF. CDR3 DNA sequence: TGTGCCAGCAGCACTGGACAGGATTCCTACAATGAGCAGTTCTTC.

V is TRBV11-2 and J is TRBJ2-7; the D gene is possibly TRBD2 (5 bases). The germline V gene has CDR1 SGHAT and CDR2 FQNNGV. V was pared by 5 bases and J by 3 bases, with 17 bases between. The CDR3 length is 15 residues. CDR3 loop: CASSLAPSGGYEQYF. The CDR3 DNA is TGTGCCAGCAGCCTCGCTCCCAGCGGCGGCTACGAGCAGTACTTC.

The rearrangement uses TRBV27 and TRBJ1-4; 7 bases line up with TRBD1. The germline gives CDR1 MNHEY, CDR2 SMNVEV (reference sequence). Trimming took 2 bases from V and 5 from J; bases not matched to a gene: 5. The CDR3 is made up of 15 amino acids. CDR3 coding DNA: TGTGCCAGCAGTTTAGATCAAGGGGGCAATGAAAAACTGTTTTTT. This gives the protein CASSLDQGGNEKLFF. Full variable domain (rest looked up from reference TRBV27 and TRBJ1-4): EAQVTQNPRYLITVTGKKLTVTCSQNMNHEYMSWYRQDPGLGLRQIYYSMNVEVTDKGDVPEGYKVSRKEKRNFPLILESPSPNQTSLYFCASSLDQGGNEKLFFGSGTQLSVL.

The gene calls are TRBV6-6 and TRBJ1-1; D gene uncertain. Between the trimmed V and J ends, which lost 0 bases and 0 bases, there was a span of 8 bases. This CDR3 comprises 15 residues. The germline gives CDR1 MNHNY, CDR2 SVGAGI (reference sequence). The CDR3 region is CASSYSSAMNTEAFF. For the CDR3, the DNA is TGTGCCAGCAGTTACTCGAGCGCAATGAACACTGAAGCTTTCTTT.